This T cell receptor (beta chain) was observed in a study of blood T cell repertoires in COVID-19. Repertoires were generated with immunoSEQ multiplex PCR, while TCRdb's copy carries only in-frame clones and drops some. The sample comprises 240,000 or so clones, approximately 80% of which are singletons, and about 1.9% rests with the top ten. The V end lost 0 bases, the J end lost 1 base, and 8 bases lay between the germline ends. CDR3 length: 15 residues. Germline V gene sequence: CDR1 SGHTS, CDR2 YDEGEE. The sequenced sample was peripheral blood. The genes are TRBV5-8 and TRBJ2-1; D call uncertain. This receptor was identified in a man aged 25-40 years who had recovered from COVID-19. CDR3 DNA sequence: TGTGCCAGCAGCTTGGCCGGTCATTCCTACAATGAGCAGTTCTTC. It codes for CASSLAGHSYNEQFF.